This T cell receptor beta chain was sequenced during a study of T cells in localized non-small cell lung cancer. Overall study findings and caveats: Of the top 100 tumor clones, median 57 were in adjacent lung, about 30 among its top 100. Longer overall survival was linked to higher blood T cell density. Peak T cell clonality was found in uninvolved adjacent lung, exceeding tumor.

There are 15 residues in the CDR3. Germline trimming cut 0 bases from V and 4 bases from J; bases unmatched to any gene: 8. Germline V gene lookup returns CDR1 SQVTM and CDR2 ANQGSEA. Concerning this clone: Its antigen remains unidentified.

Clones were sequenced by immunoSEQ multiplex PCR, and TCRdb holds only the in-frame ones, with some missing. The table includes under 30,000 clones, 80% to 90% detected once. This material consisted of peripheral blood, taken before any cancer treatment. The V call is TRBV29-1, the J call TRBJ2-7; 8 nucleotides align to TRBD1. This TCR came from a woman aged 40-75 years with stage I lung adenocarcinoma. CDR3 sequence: CSVEDPTGDGYEQYF. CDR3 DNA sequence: TGCAGCGTTGAAGATCCGACAGGGGATGGATACGAGCAGTACTTC.